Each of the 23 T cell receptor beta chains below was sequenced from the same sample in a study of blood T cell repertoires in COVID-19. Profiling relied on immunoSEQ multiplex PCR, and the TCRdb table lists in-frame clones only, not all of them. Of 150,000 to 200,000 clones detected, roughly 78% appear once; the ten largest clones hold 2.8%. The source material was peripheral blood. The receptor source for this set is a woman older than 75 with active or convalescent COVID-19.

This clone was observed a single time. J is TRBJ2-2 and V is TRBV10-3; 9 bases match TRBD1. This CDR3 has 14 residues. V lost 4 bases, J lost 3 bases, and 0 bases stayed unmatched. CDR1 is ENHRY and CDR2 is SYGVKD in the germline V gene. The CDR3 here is CAISGTGDTGELFF. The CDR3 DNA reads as TGTGCCATCAGTGGGACAGGGGACACCGGGGAGCTGTTTTTT.

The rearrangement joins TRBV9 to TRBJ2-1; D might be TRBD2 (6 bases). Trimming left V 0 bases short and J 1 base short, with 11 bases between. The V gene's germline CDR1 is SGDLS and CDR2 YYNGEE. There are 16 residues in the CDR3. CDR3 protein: CASSVAWRGSYNEQFF. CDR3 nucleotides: TGTGCCAGCAGCGTAGCGTGGCGGGGATCCTACAATGAGCAGTTCTTC. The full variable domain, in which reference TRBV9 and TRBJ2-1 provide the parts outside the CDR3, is DSGVTQTPKHLITATGQRVTLRCSPRSGDLSVYWYQQSLDQGLQFLIQYYNGEERAKGNILERFSAQQFPDLHSELNLSSLELGDSALYFCASSVAWRGSYNEQFFGPGTRLTVL.

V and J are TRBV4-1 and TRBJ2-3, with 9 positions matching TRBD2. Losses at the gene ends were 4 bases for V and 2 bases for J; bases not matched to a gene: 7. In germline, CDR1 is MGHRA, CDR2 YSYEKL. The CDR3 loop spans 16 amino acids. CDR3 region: CASSLSLAGTTDTQYF. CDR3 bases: TGCGCCAGCAGCCTCTCTCTAGCGGGGACCACAGATACGCAGTATTTT.

DNA of the CDR3: TGTGCCAGCAGCTTAGGGAGGCTGACAGATACGCAGTATTTT. It is translated as CASSLGRLTDTQYF. This chain joins TRBV13 and TRBJ2-3; no clear D gene. There are 14 residues in the CDR3. V lost 0 bases and J lost 3, with 7 bases in between. The germline CDR1 and CDR2 sequences are PRHDT and FYEKMQ (reference sequence).

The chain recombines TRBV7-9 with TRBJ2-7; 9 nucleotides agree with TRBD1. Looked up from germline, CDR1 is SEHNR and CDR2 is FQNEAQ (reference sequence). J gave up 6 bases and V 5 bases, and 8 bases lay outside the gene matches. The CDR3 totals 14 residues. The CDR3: CASSPRDRVPEQYF. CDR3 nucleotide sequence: TGTGCCAGCAGCCCCCGGGACAGGGTTCCCGAGCAGTACTTC.

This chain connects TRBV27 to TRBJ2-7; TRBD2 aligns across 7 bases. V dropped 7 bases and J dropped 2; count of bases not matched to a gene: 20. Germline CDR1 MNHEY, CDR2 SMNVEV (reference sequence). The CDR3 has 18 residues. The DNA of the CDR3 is TGTGCCAGCATCCCCAACGTCCGAGTTCCCCGGGGGGCCTACGAGCAGTACTTC. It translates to CASIPNVRVPRGAYEQYF.

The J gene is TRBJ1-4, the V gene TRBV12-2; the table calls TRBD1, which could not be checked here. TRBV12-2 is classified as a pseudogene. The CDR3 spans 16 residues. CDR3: CASRLDGTEANEKLFF. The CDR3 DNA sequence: TGTGCAAGTCGCTTAGATGGGACAGAGGCTAATGAAAAACTGTTTTTT.

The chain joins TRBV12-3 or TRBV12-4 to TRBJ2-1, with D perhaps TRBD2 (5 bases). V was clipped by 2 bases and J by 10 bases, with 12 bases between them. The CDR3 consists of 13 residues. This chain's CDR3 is CASSLRLAGEQFF. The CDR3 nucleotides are TGTGCCAGCAGTTTACGTCTAGCCGGGGAGCAGTTCTTC.

The CDR3 region has the DNA TGTGCCAGCAGCGCCGGCGGGGGGTTGGGGGCCGGCTATGGCTACACCTTC. This codes for CASSAGGGLGAGYGYTF. This chain links TRBV9 with TRBJ1-2, with D perhaps matching TRBD1 (6 bases). CDR3 length: 17 residues. Trimming took 3 bases from V and 4 from J, leaving 22 bases between them. Looked up from germline, CDR1 is SGDLS and CDR2 is YYNGEE.

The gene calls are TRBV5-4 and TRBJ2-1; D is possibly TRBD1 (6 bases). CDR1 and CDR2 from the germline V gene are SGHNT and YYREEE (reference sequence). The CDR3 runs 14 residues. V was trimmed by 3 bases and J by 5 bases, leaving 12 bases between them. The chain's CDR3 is CASSYRTANNEQFF. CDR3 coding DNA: TGTGCCAGCAGCTACCGGACAGCCAACAATGAGCAGTTCTTC.

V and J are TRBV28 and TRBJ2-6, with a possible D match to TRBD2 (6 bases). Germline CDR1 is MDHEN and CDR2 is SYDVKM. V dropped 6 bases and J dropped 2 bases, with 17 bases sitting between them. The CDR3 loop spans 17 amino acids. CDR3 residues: CASSQRLGTAGANVLTF. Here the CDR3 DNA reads TGTGCCAGCAGCCAGAGACTAGGGACGGCTGGGGCCAACGTCCTGACTTTC.

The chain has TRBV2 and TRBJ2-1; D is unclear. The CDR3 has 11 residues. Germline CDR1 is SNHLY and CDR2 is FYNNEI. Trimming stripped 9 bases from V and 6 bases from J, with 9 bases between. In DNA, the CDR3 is TGTGCCAGTAGCCAGCTCAATGAGCAGTTCTTC. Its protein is CASSQLNEQFF.

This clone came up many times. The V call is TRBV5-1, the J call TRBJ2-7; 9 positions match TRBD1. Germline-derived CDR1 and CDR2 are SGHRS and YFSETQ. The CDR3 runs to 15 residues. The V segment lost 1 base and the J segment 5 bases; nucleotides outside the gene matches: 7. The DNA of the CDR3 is TGCGCCAGCAGCTTGTCGGGACAGGGTTCCAACGAGCAGTACTTC. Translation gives CASSLSGQGSNEQYF.

CDR3 sequence reads: CASSPDRGRREQYF. DNA of the CDR3: TGTGCCAGCAGCCCAGACAGGGGGCGTCGGGAGCAGTACTTC. The rearrangement links TRBV7-2 to TRBJ2-7, with 10 bases identical to TRBD1. The CDR3 contains 14 residues. Losses at the gene ends were 5 bases for V and 7 bases for J; bases not matched to a gene: 8. Germline V lookup: CDR1 SGHTA, CDR2 FQGNSA.

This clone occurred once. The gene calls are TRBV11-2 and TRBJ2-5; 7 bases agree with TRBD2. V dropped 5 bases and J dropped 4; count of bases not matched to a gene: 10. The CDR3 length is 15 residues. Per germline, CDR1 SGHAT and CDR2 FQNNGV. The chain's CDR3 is CASSVSTGRGETQYF. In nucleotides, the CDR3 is TGTGCCAGCAGCGTGTCAACGGGGAGGGGAGAGACCCAGTACTTC. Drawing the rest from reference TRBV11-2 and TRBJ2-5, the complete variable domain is EAGVAQSPRYKIIEKRQSVAFWCNPISGHATLYWYQQILGQGPKLLIQFQNNGVVDDSQLPKDRFSAERLKGVDSTLKIQPAKLEDSAVYLCASSVSTGRGETQYFGPGTRLLVL.

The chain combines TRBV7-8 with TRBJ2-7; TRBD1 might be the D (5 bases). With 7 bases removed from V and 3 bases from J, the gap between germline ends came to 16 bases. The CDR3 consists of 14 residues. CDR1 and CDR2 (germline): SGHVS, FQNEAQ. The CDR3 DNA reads TGTGCCAGCACCTTGTCCAGGGTGGGCTACGAGCAGTACTTC. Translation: CASTLSRVGYEQYF.

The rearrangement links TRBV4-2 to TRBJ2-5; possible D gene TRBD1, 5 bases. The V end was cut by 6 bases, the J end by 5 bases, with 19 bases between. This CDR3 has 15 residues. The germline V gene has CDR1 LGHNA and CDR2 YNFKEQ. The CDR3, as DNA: TGTGCCAGCAGTCCTCAGGGTCGTGAGTCGGAGACCCAGTACTTC. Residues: CASSPQGRESETQYF.

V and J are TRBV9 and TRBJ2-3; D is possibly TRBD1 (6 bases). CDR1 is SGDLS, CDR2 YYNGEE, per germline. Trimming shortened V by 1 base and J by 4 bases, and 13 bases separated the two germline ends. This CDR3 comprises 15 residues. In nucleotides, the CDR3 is TGTGCCAGCAGCGTAAGGGACAACCGGGCAGATACGCAGTATTTT. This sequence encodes CASSVRDNRADTQYF.

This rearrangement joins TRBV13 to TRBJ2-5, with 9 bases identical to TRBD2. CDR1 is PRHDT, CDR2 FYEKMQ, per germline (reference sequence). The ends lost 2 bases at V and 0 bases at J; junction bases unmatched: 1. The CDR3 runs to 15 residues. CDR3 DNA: TGTGCCAGCAGCTTAAGCGGGGGGAACCAAGAGACCCAGTACTTC. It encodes CASSLSGGNQETQYF.

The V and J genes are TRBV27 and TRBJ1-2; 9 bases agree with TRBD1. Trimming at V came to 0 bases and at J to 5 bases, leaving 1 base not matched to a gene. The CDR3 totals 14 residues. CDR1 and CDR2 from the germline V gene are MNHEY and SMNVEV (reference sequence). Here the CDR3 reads CASSLSGQGYGYTF. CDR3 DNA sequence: TGTGCCAGCAGTTTATCGGGACAGGGATATGGCTACACCTTC.

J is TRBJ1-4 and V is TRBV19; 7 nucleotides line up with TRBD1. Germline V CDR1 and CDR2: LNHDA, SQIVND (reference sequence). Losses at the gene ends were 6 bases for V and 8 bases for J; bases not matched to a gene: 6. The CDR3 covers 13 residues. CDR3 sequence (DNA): TGTGCCAGTAGGTTGACAGGGATAGAAAAACTGTTTTTT. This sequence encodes CASRLTGIEKLFF.

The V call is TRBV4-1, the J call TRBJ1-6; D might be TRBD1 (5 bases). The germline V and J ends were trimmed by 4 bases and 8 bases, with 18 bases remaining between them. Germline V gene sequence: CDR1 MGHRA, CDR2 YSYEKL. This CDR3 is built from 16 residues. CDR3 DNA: TGCGCCAGCAGCCCGCGGGGCGGGGGGAATGATTCACCCCTCCACTTT. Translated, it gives CASSPRGGGNDSPLHF.

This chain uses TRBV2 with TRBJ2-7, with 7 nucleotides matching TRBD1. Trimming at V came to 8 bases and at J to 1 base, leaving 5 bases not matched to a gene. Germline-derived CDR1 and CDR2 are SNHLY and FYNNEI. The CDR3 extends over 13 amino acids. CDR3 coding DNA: TGTGCCAGCGCCGGGACAGCATCCTACGAGCAGTACTTC. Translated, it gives CASAGTASYEQYF.